This passage covers 24 T cell receptor beta chains from one sample sequenced in a study of control samples from healthy donors and cancer patients. Using immunoSEQ multiplex PCR, the repertoire was profiled, and TCRdb retains in-frame clones only, with some absent. Of over 100,000 clones in the sample, less than 95% are singletons; the top ten hold 4% to 4.5%. Sequenced input: blood. The origin of the receptors is a human donor in good health. The donor label of this sample is uncertain.

J is TRBJ1-4 and V is TRBV7-2; 7 bases line up with TRBD1. Per germline, CDR1 SGHTA and CDR2 FQGNSA. CDR3 size: 15 residues. Trimming removed 6 bases from V and 4 bases from J; junction bases left unmatched: 8. In DNA form, the CDR3 reads TGTGCCAGCAGAGAAGGGACAGCCGATAATGAAAAACTGTTTTTT. Translation: CASREGTADNEKLFF.

The chain carries TRBV5-6 and TRBJ2-7; 8 bases align to TRBD1. Germline loops: CDR1 SGHDT, CDR2 YYEEEE. CDR3 length equals 15 residues. Unmatched junction bases numbered 8, after V lost 4 bases and J lost 2 bases. In nucleotides, the CDR3 is TGTGCCAGCAGCCTGGACAGGGTGACCCCCTACGAGCAGTACTTC. Amino acids: CASSLDRVTPYEQYF.

In DNA, the CDR3 is TGCGCCAGCAGTTTAGCGGGGAACCAAGAGACCCAGTACTTC. The encoded protein is CASSLAGNQETQYF. The genes are TRBV5-1 and TRBJ2-5; 8 bases match TRBD2. The V segment lost 5 bases and the J segment 0 bases; nucleotides outside the gene matches: 3. The germline gives CDR1 SGHRS, CDR2 YFSETQ. This CDR3 is built from 14 residues. Together with reference TRBV5-1 and TRBJ2-5, the CDR3 gives the full variable domain: KAGVTQTPRYLIKTRGQQVTLSCSPISGHRSVSWYQQTPGQGLQFLFEYFSETQRNKGNFPGRFSGRQFSNSRSEMNVSTLELGDSALYLCASSLAGNQETQYFGPGTRLLVL.

The chain is built from TRBV18 and TRBJ2-3; TRBD1 matches 9 bases. With 3 bases clipped from V and 3 bases from J, the junction kept 4 bases outside the gene matches. The CDR3 spans 15 residues. Per germline, CDR1 KGHSH and CDR2 LQKENI. CDR3 region: CASSPGQGTTDTQYF. CDR3 DNA: TGTGCCAGCTCACCGGGACAGGGTACGACAGATACGCAGTATTTT.

The chain joins TRBV7-2 to TRBJ1-2, with TRBD1 as a possible D gene (6 bases). The V end was cut by 2 bases, the J end by 4 bases, with 8 bases between. This CDR3 contains 13 residues. Germline loops: CDR1 SGHTA, CDR2 FQGNSA. CDR3: CASSLQGTYGYTF. CDR3 bases: TGTGCCAGCAGCTTACAGGGGACCTATGGCTACACCTTC.

This chain links TRBV19 with TRBJ1-3, with D hard to call. Germline V gene sequence: CDR1 LNHDA, CDR2 SQIVND (reference sequence). The CDR3 has 13 amino acids. V was clipped by 8 bases and J by 2 bases, with 10 bases between them. The CDR3 region is CASAQEAGNTIYF. The CDR3, as DNA: TGTGCCAGTGCCCAGGAAGCTGGAAACACCATATATTTT.

V usage is TRBV15 and J usage is TRBJ1-3; no clear D gene. V was shortened by 0 bases and J by 3 bases, with 9 bases between the two germline ends. CDR1 and CDR2 (germline): LNHNV, YYDKDF (reference sequence). The CDR3 runs to 15 residues. CDR3 loop: CATSRDVGFGNTIYF. CDR3 bases: TGTGCCACCAGCAGAGATGTAGGGTTTGGAAACACCATATATTTT.

A single count supports this clone. The chain combines TRBV27 with TRBJ2-5; the D gene is possibly TRBD2 (7 bases). The CDR3 covers 14 residues. V was trimmed by 9 bases and J by 5 bases, leaving 19 bases between them. Germline V gene data show CDR1 as MNHEY and CDR2 as SMNVEV (reference sequence). The CDR3 DNA reads as TGTGCCAGTGCTGGTGGGGGGGGCCTGGAGACCCAGTACTTC. Translated: CASAGGGGLETQYF.

The chain couples TRBV14 to TRBJ2-5; 7 nucleotides align to TRBD2. Trimming cost V 2 bases and J 4 bases; bases outside gene matches: 10. Germline CDR1 is SGHDN and CDR2 is FVKESK. The CDR3 is 16 residues long. The CDR3 loop reads CASSQKLPGGGETQYF. As DNA, the CDR3 is TGTGCCAGCAGCCAAAAGCTTCCTGGCGGGGGAGAGACCCAGTACTTC.

This chain uses TRBV19 with TRBJ1-4; no reliable D call. Deletions cut 5 bases from V and 8 bases from J, with 15 bases between. This CDR3 is built from 14 residues. The germline gives CDR1 LNHDA, CDR2 SQIVND (reference sequence). The CDR3 nucleotides are TGTGCCAGTAGTTCGACCCCAACCCAGGAAAAACTGTTTTTT. It codes for CASSSTPTQEKLFF. Based on the CDR3 plus reference TRBV19 and TRBJ1-4, the full variable domain is DGGITQSPKYLFRKEGQNVTLSCEQNLNHDAMYWYRQDPGQGLRLIYYSQIVNDFQKGDIAEGYSVSREKKESFPLTVTSAQKNPTAFYLCASSSTPTQEKLFFGSGTQLSVL.

Comments on this clone: The junction departs from the called germline gene at one end, perhaps through a read error. The chain links TRBV30 to TRBJ2-6; perhaps TRBD1 as D (5 bases). The CDR3 has 14 amino acids. The V gene's germline CDR1 is GTSNPN and CDR2 SVGIG (reference sequence). CDR3 in amino acids: CAWKQSSGANVPTF. The CDR3 coding sequence is TGTGCCTGGAAGCAGAGCTCTGGGGCCAACGTCCCGACTTTC.

This sequence joins TRBV19 and TRBJ2-4, with 7 bases matching TRBD2. This CDR3 contains 13 residues. After removal of 10 bases from V and 7 bases from J, the junction contained 10 bases not matched to a gene. CDR1 and CDR2 from the germline V gene are LNHDA and SQIVND (reference sequence). The CDR3, as DNA: TGTGCCACCACCCAAGGAGCGGGGAACATTCAGTACTTC. Translation: CATTQGAGNIQYF.

This clone was detected once. This rearrangement joins TRBV28 to TRBJ1-1, with 7 bases aligning to TRBD1. CDR1 MDHEN and CDR2 SYDVKM come from the germline V gene. With V trimmed by 8 bases and J by 7 bases, 10 bases remained unmatched. The CDR3 length is 13 residues. DNA of the CDR3: TGTGCCAGCCGGACAGGCGGCGATTTTGAAGCTTTCTTT. Its protein is CASRTGGDFEAFF.

As regards this clone: The identical CDR3 is also encoded by other nucleotide sequences in the sample. The V gene is TRBV4-3, the J gene TRBJ1-4; the D gene is possibly TRBD1 (6 bases). Germline CDR1 is LGHNA and CDR2 is YSLEER. Trimming removed 1 base at V and 10 bases at J, with 10 bases between. The CDR3 length is 13 residues. The DNA of the CDR3 is TGCGCCAGCAGCCAAGGCAGGGGTGGAAAACTGTTTTTT. Its protein product is CASSQGRGGKLFF.

V and J are TRBV7-8 and TRBJ1-1; D ambiguous. Germline V lookup: CDR1 SGHVS, CDR2 FQNEAQ. CDR3 size: 13 residues. Trimming stripped 1 base from V and 6 bases from J, with 9 bases between. CDR3 DNA sequence: TGTGCCAGCAGCTTAGTCTCTACGGCTGAAGCTTTCTTT. Its translation: CASSLVSTAEAFF. Full variable domain (remainder filled in from reference TRBV7-8 and TRBJ1-1): GAGVSQSPRYKVAKRGQDVALRCDPISGHVSLFWYQQALGQGPEFLTYFQNEAQLDKSGLPSDRFFAERPEGSVSTLKIQRTQQEDSAVYLCASSLVSTAEAFFGQGTRLTVV.

The V gene is TRBV3-1 (or the pseudogene TRBV3-2), the J gene TRBJ2-2; TRBD2 matches 12 bases. The CDR3 covers 16 residues. Germline CDR1 and CDR2: LGHDT and YNNKEL (reference sequence). The J segment lost 1 base and the V segment lost 4 bases, leaving 1 base of the junction unmatched. The CDR3 is CASSRTSGVNTGELFF. CDR3 in DNA: TGTGCCAGCAGCCGGACTAGCGGGGTGAACACCGGGGAGCTGTTTTTT.

The rearrangement joins TRBV15 to TRBJ2-7, with a tentative D call TRBD1 (6 bases). Germline assignment: CDR1 LNHNV and CDR2 YYDKDF (reference sequence). The CDR3 totals 13 residues. V lost 6 bases, J lost 4 bases, and 13 bases lay in between. CDR3 loop: CATSTSGAYEQYF. CDR3 DNA: TGTGCCACCAGTACATCAGGGGCTTACGAGCAGTACTTC.

CDR3 DNA sequence: TGTGCCAGCAGTTCGGCCATGAATCAGCCCCAGCATTTT. Translating it yields CASSSAMNQPQHF. V is TRBV12-3 or TRBV12-4 and J is TRBJ1-5, with no clear D. The germline V and J ends were trimmed by 4 bases and 4 bases, with 8 bases remaining between them. The length of the CDR3 is 13 residues.

V and J are TRBV7-9 and TRBJ1-3; TRBD1 matches 7 bases. V was clipped by 5 bases and J by 0 bases; unmatched bases: 7. This CDR3 is built from 16 residues. The germline gives CDR1 SEHNR, CDR2 FQNEAQ (reference sequence). CDR3 sequence (DNA): TGTGCCAGCAGCCGTCGGACAGGTTCCTCTGGAAACACCATATATTTT. Protein sequence: CASSRRTGSSGNTIYF.

This rearrangement joins TRBV27 to TRBJ1-6; D possibly corresponds to TRBD1 (5 bases). V shed 6 bases and J shed 3 bases, with 15 bases lying between them. Per the germline V gene, CDR1 is MNHEY and CDR2 is SMNVEV (reference sequence). This CDR3 is 16 amino acids long. CDR3 amino acids: CASSQQVGDYNSPLHF. DNA of the CDR3: TGTGCCAGCAGCCAACAGGTGGGGGACTATAATTCACCCCTCCACTTT.

The chain combines TRBV7-9 with TRBJ1-2; 7 bases line up with TRBD1. The ends lost 5 bases at V and 7 bases at J; junction bases unmatched: 13. Germline CDR1 reads SEHNR; CDR2 reads FQNEAQ (reference sequence). This CDR3 is 15 amino acids long. CDR3 bases: TGTGCCAGCAGCCAGGGGGAAGGGGGGTTCGGTGGCTACACCTTC. This encodes CASSQGEGGFGGYTF. Supplemented by reference TRBV7-9 and TRBJ1-2, the full variable domain reads DTGVSQNPRHKITKRGQNVTFRCDPISEHNRLYWYRQTLGQGPEFLTYFQNEAQLEKSRLLSDRFSAERPKGSFSTLEIQRTEQGDSAMYLCASSQGEGGFGGYTFGSGTRLTVV.

The chain's CDR3 is CASSRDRGNSPLHF. The CDR3 DNA reads as TGTGCCAGCAGCCGGGACAGGGGGAATTCACCCCTCCACTTT. The chain is built from TRBV14 and TRBJ1-6; 11 positions match TRBD1. The trim removed 4 bases at V and 7 bases at J, leaving 0 bases unmatched. CDR3 length: 14 amino acids. Germline CDR1 and CDR2: SGHDN and FVKESK.

This chain links TRBV6-5 with TRBJ2-2; possibly TRBD1 for D (5 bases). Looked up from germline, CDR1 is MNHEY and CDR2 is SVGAGI. With 4 bases removed from V and 3 bases from J, the gap between germline ends came to 12 bases. The CDR3 sequence is 15 residues long. CDR3 DNA: TGTGCCAGCAGTTTTATATCACAGGACACCGGGGAGCTGTTTTTT. Translated: CASSFISQDTGELFF.

This clone was seen only once. The rearrangement links TRBV6-5 to TRBJ2-3; 10 positions agree with TRBD2. V shed 4 bases and J 3 bases; nucleotides not matched to a gene: 1. The germline CDR1 and CDR2 sequences are MNHEY and SVGAGI. The CDR3 runs to 14 residues. The CDR3 loop reads CASSLGLATDTQYF. As DNA, the CDR3 is TGTGCCAGCAGTTTGGGACTAGCGACAGATACGCAGTATTTT.